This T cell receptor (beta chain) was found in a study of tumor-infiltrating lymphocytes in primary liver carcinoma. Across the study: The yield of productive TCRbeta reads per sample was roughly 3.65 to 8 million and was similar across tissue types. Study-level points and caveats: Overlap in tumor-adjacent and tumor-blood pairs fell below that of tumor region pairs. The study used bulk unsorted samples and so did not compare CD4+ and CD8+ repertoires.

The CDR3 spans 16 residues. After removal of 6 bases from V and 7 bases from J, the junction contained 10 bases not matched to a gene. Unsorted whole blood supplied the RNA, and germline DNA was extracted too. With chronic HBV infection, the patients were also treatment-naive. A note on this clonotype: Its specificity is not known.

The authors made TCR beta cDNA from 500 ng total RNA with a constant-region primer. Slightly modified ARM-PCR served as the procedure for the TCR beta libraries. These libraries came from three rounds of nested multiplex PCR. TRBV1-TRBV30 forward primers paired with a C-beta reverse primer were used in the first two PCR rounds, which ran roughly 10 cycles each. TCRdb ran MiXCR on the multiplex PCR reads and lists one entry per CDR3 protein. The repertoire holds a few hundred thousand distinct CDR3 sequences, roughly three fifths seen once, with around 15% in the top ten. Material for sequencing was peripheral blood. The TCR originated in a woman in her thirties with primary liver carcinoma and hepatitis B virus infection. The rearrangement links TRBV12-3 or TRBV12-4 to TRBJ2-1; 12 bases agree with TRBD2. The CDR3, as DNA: TGTGCCAGCAGCACGAGACTAGCGGGAGAAAGTAATGAGCAGTTCTTC. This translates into CASSTRLAGESNEQFF.